This T cell receptor beta chain stems from a study of blood T cell repertoires in COVID-19. In the study overall: Collection of acute and convalescent COVID-19 samples took place in the United States, Italy and Spain. T cells, B-cell-depleted T cells, or PBMCs supplied cDNA or gDNA.

This clone showed up just once. Authors' data handling: Reference gene primer amplification gave nucleated cell count estimates. The table came from immunoSEQ multiplex PCR; TCRdb's copy has only in-frame clones and leaves some out. The DNA was the basis for D and trimming; V, J and clone size are from that table. This table has 45,000 to 50,000 clones, less than 90% appearing once. CDR1 and CDR2 (germline): MNHEY, SVGEGT. There are 17 residues in the CDR3. The germline V and J ends were trimmed by 6 bases and 3 bases, with 22 bases remaining between them. The sequencing sample was made of peripheral blood. The receptor was derived from a human donor in a cohort sampled during active COVID-19. The chain uses TRBV6-2 or TRBV6-3 and TRBJ2-3; possibly TRBD2 for D (7 bases). CDR3 DNA sequence: TGTGCCAGCAGCCCCTTAGTGGGCGGGGGCGGAACAGATACGCAGTATTTT. This codes for CASSPLVGGGGTDTQYF.